The present entry profiles one T cell receptor (beta chain) with its context. Measured with immunoSEQ multiplex PCR; TCRdb has only the in-frame clones, and not every one. The table lists about 140,000 clones, more than 75% of them singletons. The data were obtained in a study of cytotoxic CD8 clonotypes in ibrutinib-treated CLL. Study summary: Partial responders around 25, complete 2; roughly twelve progressed and some 14 stayed in remission by median roughly 70 months.

This sequence was found in a human donor with chronic lymphocytic leukemia. Sample: PBMCs, taken after 36 months of ibrutinib treatment.

The CDR3: CAWKASPTGTQYF. The CDR3 DNA reads as TGTGCCTGGAAGGCCTCCCCAACCGGGACCCAGTACTTC. This chain uses TRBV30 with TRBJ2-5; D is unclear. Germline loops: CDR1 GTSNPN, CDR2 SVGIG (reference sequence). Trimming removed 4 bases from V and 7 bases from J, with 16 bases in between. This CDR3 is built from 13 residues.